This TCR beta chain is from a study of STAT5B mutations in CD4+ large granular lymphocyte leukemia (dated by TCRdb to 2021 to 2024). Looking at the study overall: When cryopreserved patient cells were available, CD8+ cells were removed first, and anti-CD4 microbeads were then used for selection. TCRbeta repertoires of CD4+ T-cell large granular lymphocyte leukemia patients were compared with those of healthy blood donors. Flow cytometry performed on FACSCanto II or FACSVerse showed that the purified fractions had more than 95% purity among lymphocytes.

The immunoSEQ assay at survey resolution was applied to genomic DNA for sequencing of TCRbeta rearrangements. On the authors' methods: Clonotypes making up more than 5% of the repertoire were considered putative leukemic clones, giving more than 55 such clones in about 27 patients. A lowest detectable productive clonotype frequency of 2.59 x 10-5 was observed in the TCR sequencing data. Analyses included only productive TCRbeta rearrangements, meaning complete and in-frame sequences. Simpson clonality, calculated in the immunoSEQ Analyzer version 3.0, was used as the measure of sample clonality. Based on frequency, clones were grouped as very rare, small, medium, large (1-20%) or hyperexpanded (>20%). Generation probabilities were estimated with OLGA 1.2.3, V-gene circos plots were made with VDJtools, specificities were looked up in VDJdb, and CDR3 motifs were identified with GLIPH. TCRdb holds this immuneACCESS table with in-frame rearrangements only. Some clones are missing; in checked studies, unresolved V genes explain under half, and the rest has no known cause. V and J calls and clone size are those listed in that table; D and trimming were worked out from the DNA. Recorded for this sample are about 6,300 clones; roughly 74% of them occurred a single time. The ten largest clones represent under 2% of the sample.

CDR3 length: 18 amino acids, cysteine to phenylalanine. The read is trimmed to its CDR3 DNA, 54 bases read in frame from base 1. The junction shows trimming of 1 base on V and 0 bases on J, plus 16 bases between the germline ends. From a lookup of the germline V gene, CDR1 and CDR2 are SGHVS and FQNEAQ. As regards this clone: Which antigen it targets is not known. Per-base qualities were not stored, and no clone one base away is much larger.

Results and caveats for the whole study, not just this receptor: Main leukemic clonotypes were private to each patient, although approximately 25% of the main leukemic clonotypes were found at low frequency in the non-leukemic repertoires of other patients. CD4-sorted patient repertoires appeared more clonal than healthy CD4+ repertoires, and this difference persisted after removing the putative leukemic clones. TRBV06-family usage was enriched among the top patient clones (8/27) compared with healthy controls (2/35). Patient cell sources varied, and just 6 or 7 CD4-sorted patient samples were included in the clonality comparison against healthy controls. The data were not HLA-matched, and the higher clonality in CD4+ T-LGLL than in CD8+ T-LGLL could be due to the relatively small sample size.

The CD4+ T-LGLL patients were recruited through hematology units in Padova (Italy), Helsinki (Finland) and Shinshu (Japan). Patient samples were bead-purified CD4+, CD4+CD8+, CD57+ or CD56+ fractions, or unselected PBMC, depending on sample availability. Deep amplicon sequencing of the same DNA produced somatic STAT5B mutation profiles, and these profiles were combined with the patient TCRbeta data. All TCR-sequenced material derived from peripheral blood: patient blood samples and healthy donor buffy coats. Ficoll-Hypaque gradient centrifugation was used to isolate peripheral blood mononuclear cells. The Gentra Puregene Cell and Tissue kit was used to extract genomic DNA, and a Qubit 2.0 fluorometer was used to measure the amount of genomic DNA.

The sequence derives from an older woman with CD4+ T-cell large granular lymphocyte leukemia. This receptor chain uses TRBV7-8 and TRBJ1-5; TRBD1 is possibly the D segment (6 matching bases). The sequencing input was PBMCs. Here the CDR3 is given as CASSLDRAPPNSNQPQHF. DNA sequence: TGTGCCAGCAGCTTAGACAGGGCCCCCCCAAATAGCAATCAGCCCCAGCATTTT.